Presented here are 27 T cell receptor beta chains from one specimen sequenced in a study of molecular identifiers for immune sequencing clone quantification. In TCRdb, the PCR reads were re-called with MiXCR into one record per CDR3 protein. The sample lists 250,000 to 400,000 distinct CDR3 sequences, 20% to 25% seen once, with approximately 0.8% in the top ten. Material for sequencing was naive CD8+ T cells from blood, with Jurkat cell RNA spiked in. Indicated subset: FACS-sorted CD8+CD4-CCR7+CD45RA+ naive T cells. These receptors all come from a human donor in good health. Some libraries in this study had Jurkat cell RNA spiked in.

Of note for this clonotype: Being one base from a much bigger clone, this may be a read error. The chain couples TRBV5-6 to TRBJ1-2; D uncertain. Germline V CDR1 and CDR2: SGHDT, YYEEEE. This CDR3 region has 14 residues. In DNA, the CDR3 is TGTGCCAGCAGCTTTTACGTCAGCCCAAGCGGCATGGCCTTC. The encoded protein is CASSFYVSPSGMAF.

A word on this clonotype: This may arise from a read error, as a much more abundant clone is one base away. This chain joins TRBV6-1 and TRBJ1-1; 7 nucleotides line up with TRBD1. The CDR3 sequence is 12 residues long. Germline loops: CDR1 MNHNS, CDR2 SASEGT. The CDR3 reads CASSGGQTEALF. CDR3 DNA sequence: TGTGCCAGCAGTGGGGGACAGACAGAAGCTCTCTTT.

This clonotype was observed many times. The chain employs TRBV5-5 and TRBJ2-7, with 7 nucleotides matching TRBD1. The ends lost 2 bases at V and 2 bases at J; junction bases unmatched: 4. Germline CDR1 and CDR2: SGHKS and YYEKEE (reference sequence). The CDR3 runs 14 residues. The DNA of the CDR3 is TGTGCCAGCAGCTTTGTACAGGGGCCCTACGAGCAGTACTTC. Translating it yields CASSFVQGPYEQYF. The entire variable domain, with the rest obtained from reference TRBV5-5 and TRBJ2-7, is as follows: DAGVTQSPTHLIKTRGQQVTLRCSPISGHKSVSWYQQVLGQGPQFIFQYYEKEERGRGNFPDRFSARQFPNYSSELNVNALLLGDSALYLCASSFVQGPYEQYFGPGTRLTVT.

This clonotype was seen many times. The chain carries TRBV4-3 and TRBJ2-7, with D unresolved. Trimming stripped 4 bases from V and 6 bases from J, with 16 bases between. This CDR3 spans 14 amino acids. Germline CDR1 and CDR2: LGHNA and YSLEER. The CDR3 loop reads CASSPRWPESEQYF. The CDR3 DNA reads TGCGCCAGCAGCCCCAGGTGGCCGGAGTCCGAGCAGTACTTC.

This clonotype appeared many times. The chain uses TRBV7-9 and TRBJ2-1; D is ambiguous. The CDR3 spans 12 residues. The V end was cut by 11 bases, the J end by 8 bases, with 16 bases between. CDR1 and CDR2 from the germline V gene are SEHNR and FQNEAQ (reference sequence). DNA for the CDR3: TGTGCCTTCCCCGACCAAGTCGATGAGCAGTTCTTC. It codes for CAFPDQVDEQFF.

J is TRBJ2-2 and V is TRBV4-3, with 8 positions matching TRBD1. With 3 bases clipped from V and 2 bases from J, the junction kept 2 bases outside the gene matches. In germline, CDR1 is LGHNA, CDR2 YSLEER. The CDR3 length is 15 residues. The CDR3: CASSQDRVNTGELFF. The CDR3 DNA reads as TGCGCCAGCAGCCAGGACAGGGTAAACACCGGGGAGCTGTTTTTT.

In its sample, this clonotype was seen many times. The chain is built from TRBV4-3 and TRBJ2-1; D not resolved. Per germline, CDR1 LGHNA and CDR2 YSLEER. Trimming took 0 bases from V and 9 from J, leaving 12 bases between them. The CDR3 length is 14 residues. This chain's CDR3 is CASSQERFQGEQFF. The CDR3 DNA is TGCGCCAGCAGCCAAGAGAGGTTCCAAGGTGAGCAGTTCTTC.

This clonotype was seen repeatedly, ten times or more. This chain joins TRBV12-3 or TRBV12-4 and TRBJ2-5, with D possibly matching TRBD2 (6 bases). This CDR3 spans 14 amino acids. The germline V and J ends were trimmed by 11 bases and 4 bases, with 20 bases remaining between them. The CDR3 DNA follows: TGTGCCTCCCTCCCACTAGCAGGAGGAGAGACCCAGTACTTC. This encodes CASLPLAGGETQYF.

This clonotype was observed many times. The CDR3 spells CASSPGQGQAISYEQYF. CDR3 nucleotides: TGTGCCAGCAGTCCTGGACAGGGCCAGGCGATCTCCTACGAGCAGTACTTC. The chain uses TRBV28 and TRBJ2-7; TRBD1 matches at 8 bases. The germline V gene has CDR1 MDHEN and CDR2 SYDVKM. Trimming removed 5 bases from V and 0 bases from J; junction bases left unmatched: 12. The CDR3 totals 17 residues.

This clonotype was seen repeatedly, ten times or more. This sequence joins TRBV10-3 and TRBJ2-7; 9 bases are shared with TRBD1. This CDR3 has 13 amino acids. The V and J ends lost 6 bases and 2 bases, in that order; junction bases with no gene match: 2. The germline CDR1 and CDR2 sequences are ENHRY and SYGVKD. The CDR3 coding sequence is TGTGCCATCAGCCGGACAGGGGCCTACGAGCAGTACTTC. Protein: CAISRTGAYEQYF.

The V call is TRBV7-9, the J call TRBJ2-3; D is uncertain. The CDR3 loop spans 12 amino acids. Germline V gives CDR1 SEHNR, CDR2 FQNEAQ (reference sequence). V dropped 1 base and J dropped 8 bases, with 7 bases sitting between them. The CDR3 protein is CASSLERSTQYF. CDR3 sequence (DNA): TGTGCCAGCAGCTTAGAGCGCAGTACGCAGTATTTT.

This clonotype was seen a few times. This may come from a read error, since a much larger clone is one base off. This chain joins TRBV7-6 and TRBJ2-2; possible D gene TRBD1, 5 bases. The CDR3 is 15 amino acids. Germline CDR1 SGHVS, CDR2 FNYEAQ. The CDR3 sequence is CACSSRGQNTGELFF. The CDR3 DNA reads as TGTGCCTGCAGCTCCAGAGGACAGAACACCGGGGAGCTGTTTTTT. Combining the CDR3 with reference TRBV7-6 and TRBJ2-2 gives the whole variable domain GAGVSQSPRYKVTKRGQDVALRCDPISGHVSLYWYRQALGQGPEFLTYFNYEAQQDKSGLPNDRFSAERPEGSISTLTIQRTEQRDSAMYRCACSSRGQNTGELFFGEGSRLTVL.

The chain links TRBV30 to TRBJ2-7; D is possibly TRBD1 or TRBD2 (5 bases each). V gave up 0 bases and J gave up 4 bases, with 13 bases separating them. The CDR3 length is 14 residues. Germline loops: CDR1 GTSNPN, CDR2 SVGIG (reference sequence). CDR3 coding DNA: TGTGCCTGGAGTGTAGGGCAGGGACCATACGAGCAGTACTTC. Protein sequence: CAWSVGQGPYEQYF.

The chain's CDR3 is CASRTPESTDTQYF. CDR3 sequence (DNA): TGTGCCAGCCGCACACCGGAGAGCACAGATACGCAGTATTTT. V usage is TRBV28 and J usage is TRBJ2-3; D unclear. The CDR3 is made up of 14 amino acids. Germline assignment: CDR1 MDHEN and CDR2 SYDVKM. V gave up 8 bases and J gave up 0 bases, with 12 bases separating them.

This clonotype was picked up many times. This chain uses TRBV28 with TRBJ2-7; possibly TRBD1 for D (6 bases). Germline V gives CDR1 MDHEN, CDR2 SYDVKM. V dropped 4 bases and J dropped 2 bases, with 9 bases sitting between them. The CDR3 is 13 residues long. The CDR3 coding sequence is TGTGCCAGCAGTTCTCGGGACACCTACGAGCAGTACTTC. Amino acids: CASSSRDTYEQYF. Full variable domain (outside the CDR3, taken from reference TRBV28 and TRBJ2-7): DVKVTQSSRYLVKRTGEKVFLECVQDMDHENMFWYRQDPGLGLRLIYFSYDVKMKEKGDIPEGYSVSREKKERFSLILESASTNQTSMYLCASSSRDTYEQYFGPGTRLTVT.

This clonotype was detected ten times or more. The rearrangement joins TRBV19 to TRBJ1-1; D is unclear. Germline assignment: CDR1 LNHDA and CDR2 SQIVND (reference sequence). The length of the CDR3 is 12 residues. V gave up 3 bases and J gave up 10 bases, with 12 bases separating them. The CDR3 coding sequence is TGTGCCAGTAGTATTGTCGGTCGAGCAGCTTTCTTT. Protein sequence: CASSIVGRAAFF.

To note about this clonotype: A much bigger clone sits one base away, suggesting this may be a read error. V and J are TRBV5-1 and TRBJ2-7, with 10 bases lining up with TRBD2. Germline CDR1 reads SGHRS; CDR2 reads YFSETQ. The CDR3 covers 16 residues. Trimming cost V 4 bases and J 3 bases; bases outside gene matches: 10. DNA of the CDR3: TGCGCCAGCAGCCCGCGAGCTAGCGGGAGCTACTACGAGCAGTACTTC. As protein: CASSPRASGSYYEQYF.

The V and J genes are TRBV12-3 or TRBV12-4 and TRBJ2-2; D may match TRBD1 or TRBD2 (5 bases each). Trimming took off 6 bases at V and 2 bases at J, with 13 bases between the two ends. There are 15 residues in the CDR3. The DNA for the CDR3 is TGTGCCAGCAGGTTGACCGGGACCAACACCGGGGAGCTGTTTTTT. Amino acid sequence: CASRLTGTNTGELFF.

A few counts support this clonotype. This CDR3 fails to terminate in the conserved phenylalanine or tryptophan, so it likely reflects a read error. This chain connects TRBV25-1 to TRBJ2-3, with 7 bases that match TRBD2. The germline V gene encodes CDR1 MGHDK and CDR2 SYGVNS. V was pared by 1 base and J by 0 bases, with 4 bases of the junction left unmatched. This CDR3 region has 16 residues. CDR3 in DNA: TGTGCCAGCAGTGAATTGAGCGGGGCTAGCACAGATACGCAGTATCTT. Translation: CASSELSGASTDTQYL.

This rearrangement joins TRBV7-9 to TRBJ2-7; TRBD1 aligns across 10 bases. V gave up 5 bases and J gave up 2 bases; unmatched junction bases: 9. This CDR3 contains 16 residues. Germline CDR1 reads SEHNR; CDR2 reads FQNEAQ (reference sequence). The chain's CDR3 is CASSPWGQGSTYEQYF. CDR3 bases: TGTGCCAGCAGCCCATGGGGACAGGGGTCCACCTACGAGCAGTACTTC.

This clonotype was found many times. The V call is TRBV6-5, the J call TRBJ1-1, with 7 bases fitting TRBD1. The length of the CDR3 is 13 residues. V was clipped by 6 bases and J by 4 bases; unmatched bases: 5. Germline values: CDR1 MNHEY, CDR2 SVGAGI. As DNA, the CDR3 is TGTGCCAGCAGGGTAGGGGGCTTCACTGAAGCTTTCTTT. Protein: CASRVGGFTEAFF.

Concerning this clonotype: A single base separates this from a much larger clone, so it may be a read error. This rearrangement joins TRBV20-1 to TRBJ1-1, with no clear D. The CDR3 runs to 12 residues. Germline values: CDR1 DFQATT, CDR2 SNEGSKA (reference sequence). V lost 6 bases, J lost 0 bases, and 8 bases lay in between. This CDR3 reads CSAHGMNTEAFF. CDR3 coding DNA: TGCAGTGCCCACGGAATGAACACTGAAGCTTTCTTT.

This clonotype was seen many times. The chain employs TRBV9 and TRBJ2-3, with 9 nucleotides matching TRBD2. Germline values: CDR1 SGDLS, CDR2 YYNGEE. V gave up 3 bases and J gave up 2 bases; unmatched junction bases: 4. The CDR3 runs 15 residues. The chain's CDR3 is CASSATSGNTDTQYF. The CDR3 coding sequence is TGTGCCAGCAGCGCGACTAGCGGCAACACAGATACGCAGTATTTT.

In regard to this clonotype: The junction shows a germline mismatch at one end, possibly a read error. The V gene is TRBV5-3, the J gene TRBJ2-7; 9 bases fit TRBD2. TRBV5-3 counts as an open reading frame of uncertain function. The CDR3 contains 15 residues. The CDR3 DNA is TGTGCCAGCAGCTTGATCGTAGCGGGAGTCGGGGGGCAGTACTTC. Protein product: CASSLIVAGVGGQYF.

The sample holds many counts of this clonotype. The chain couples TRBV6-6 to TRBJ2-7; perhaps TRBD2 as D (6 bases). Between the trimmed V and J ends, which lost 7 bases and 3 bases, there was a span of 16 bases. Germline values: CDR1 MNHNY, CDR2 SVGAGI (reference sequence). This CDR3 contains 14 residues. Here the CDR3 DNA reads TGTGCCAGCAACCTCCGGGAGAATAACTACGAGCAGTACTTC. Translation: CASNLRENNYEQYF.

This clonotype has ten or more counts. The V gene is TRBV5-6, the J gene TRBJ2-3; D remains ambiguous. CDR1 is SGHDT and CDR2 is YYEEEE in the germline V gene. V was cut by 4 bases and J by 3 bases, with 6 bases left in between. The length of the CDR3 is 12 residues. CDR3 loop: CASSISTDTQYF. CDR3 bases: TGTGCCAGCAGCATTAGTACAGATACGCAGTATTTT.

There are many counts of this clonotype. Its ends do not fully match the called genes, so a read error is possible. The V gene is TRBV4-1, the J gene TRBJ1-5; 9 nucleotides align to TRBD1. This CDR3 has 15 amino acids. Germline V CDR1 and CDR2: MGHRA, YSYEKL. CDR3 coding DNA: TGTGCCAGCAGCCAAGAACAGGGGGCGCGACAGCCCCAGCATTTT. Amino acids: CASSQEQGARQPQHF.